This passage covers 16 T cell receptor beta chains from one sample sequenced in a study of blood T cell repertoires in COVID-19. Measured with immunoSEQ multiplex PCR; TCRdb has only the in-frame clones, and not every one. The sample comprises about 270,000 clones, 75% to 85% of which are singletons, and approximately 8.6% rests with the top ten. The sequenced sample consisted of PBMCs or T cells enriched from blood (not recorded which). These receptors originate from a woman in her fifties or sixties with acute COVID-19.

This clone was recorded many times. At the DNA level, this CDR3 is encoded by other sequences in the same sample as well. V and J are TRBV7-2 and TRBJ2-7, with 8 bases fitting TRBD2. Germline trimming cut 1 base from V and 2 bases from J; bases unmatched to any gene: 4. The CDR3 has 15 residues. Per germline, CDR1 SGHTA and CDR2 FQGNSA. The CDR3, as DNA: TGTGCCAGCAGCTTAGTCGCGGGGGGTACCTACGAGCAGTACTTC. This encodes CASSLVAGGTYEQYF.

The chain uses TRBV5-1 and TRBJ2-1, with 7 positions matching TRBD1. This CDR3 is built from 12 residues. Germline assignment: CDR1 SGHRS and CDR2 YFSETQ. V lost 4 bases, J lost 7 bases, and 2 bases stayed unmatched. In DNA form, the CDR3 reads TGCGCCAGCAGCACGGGACAGAATGAGCAGTTCTTC. Protein product: CASSTGQNEQFF. Full variable domain (remainder filled in from reference TRBV5-1 and TRBJ2-1): KAGVTQTPRYLIKTRGQQVTLSCSPISGHRSVSWYQQTPGQGLQFLFEYFSETQRNKGNFPGRFSGRQFSNSRSEMNVSTLELGDSALYLCASSTGQNEQFFGPGTRLTVL.

This chain uses TRBV2 with TRBJ1-6; tentative D call: TRBD1 (5 bases). The CDR3 covers 16 residues. V was cut by 1 base and J by 2 bases, with 9 bases left in between. Germline V CDR1 and CDR2: SNHLY, FYNNEI. In DNA form, the CDR3 reads TGTGCCAGCAGTGAAGGACAGAGGACCTATAATTCACCCCTCCACTTT. It is translated as CASSEGQRTYNSPLHF. Based on the CDR3 plus reference TRBV2 and TRBJ1-6, the full variable domain is EPEVTQTPSHQVTQMGQEVILRCVPISNHLYFYWYRQILGQKVEFLVSFYNNEISEKSEIFDDQFSVERPDGSNFTLKIRSTKLEDSAMYFCASSEGQRTYNSPLHFGNGTRLTVT.

This chain joins TRBV18 and TRBJ1-4, with D possibly TRBD1 on 6 matching bases. Trimming took 2 bases from V and 13 from J, leaving 17 bases between them. The CDR3 totals 14 residues. The germline V gene encodes CDR1 KGHSH and CDR2 LQKENI. CDR3 region: CASSPSQGIKILFF. The DNA of the CDR3 is TGTGCCAGCTCACCAAGTCAGGGGATTAAAATACTGTTTTTT.

V and J are TRBV19 and TRBJ1-5; TRBD1 agrees at 8 bases. The trim removed 8 bases at V and 3 bases at J, leaving 6 bases unmatched. Germline V CDR1 and CDR2: LNHDA, SQIVND (reference sequence). The CDR3 is 14 residues long. The CDR3 loop reads CASGDRRDNQPQHF. Written as DNA, the CDR3 is TGTGCCAGTGGGGACAGGCGGGACAATCAGCCCCAGCATTTT.

The V call is TRBV4-3, the J call TRBJ1-1; D gene unclear. The V gene's germline CDR1 is LGHNA and CDR2 YSLEER. The CDR3 is made up of 16 amino acids. Trimming removed 1 base at V and 1 base at J, with 13 bases between. The CDR3 DNA follows: TGCGCCAGCAGCCAAGCAGAGGGCAGCCGGAACACTGAAGCTTTCTTT. It codes for CASSQAEGSRNTEAFF.

This sequence joins TRBV18 and TRBJ1-3; D is unclear. Germline V CDR1 and CDR2: KGHSH, LQKENI. The CDR3 runs to 14 residues. Deletions cut 5 bases from V and 0 bases from J, with 8 bases between. CDR3 coding DNA: TGTGCCAGCTCAGACGGAGCCTCTGGAAACACCATATATTTT. Translated: CASSDGASGNTIYF.

The rearrangement links TRBV19 to TRBJ2-3, with a tentative D call TRBD2 (6 bases). CDR1 is LNHDA, CDR2 SQIVND, per germline (reference sequence). Deletions cut 3 bases from V and 5 bases from J, with 9 bases between. The CDR3 has 13 residues. CDR3 bases: TGTGCCAGTAGTATGGGACTCAGAGATACGCAGTATTTT. It yields the protein CASSMGLRDTQYF.

The J gene is TRBJ2-2, the V gene TRBV7-7; TRBD2 is a possible D gene (7 bases). The V gene lost 4 bases and the J gene lost 4 bases, with 16 bases spanning the gap. In germline, CDR1 is SSHAT, CDR2 FNYEAQ (reference sequence). The CDR3 sequence is 16 residues long. CDR3 coding DNA: TGTGCCAGCAGCTCGTCAACGGGGGGCCCCACCGGGGAGCTGTTTTTT. Protein sequence: CASSSSTGGPTGELFF.

The V gene is TRBV21-1, the J gene TRBJ1-1; the D segment call TRBD1 is taken from the table without a DNA check. TRBV21-1 is recorded as a pseudogene. This CDR3 comprises 13 residues. Written as DNA, the CDR3 is TGTGCCAGCGAGGGGGTGGAGAACACTGAAGCTTTCTTT. It yields the protein CASEGVENTEAFF.

The V gene is TRBV9, the J gene TRBJ1-3; D not resolved. This CDR3 contains 12 residues. Trimming removed 3 bases at V and 4 bases at J, with 5 bases between. Germline V gene sequence: CDR1 SGDLS, CDR2 YYNGEE. In DNA, the CDR3 is TGTGCCAGCAGCGGCCAGGGAAACACCATATATTTT. Its translation: CASSGQGNTIYF. The whole variable domain, filled in from reference TRBV9 and TRBJ1-3, reads DSGVTQTPKHLITATGQRVTLRCSPRSGDLSVYWYQQSLDQGLQFLIQYYNGEERAKGNILERFSAQQFPDLHSELNLSSLELGDSALYFCASSGQGNTIYFGEGSWLTVV.

The genes are TRBV7-6 and TRBJ1-2; 8 bases line up with TRBD1. The CDR3 extends over 13 amino acids. In germline, CDR1 is SGHVS, CDR2 FNYEAQ. The junction had 9 bases not matched to a gene; V was cut back by 5 bases and J by 10 bases. For the CDR3, the DNA is TGTGCCAGCAGCCGCATCCAGGGGGCAGACTACACCTTC. Translating it yields CASSRIQGADYTF.

V usage is TRBV9 and J usage is TRBJ2-7; 7 bases agree with TRBD1. Germline values: CDR1 SGDLS, CDR2 YYNGEE. The trim removed 3 bases at V and 3 bases at J, leaving 6 bases unmatched. The CDR3 runs 14 residues. The CDR3, as DNA: TGTGCCAGCAGCGCCCCCGGGACAGTCTACGAGCAGTACTTC. Amino acid sequence: CASSAPGTVYEQYF.

This clone was recorded once. The chain couples TRBV6-2 or TRBV6-3 to TRBJ1-2, with D unresolved. CDR3 size: 15 residues. Between the trimmed V and J ends, which lost 6 bases and 2 bases, there was a span of 16 bases. CDR1 and CDR2 (germline): MNHEY, SVGEGT. The CDR3 DNA reads as TGTGCCAGCAGCCCCGGCACGACTCTAAACTATGGCTACACCTTC. Amino acid sequence: CASSPGTTLNYGYTF.

This clone has only one observation. V is TRBV5-1 and J is TRBJ1-3; no definite D call. Germline V gene data show CDR1 as SGHRS and CDR2 as YFSETQ. CDR3 length: 14 amino acids. Trimming left V 4 bases short and J 2 bases short, with 10 bases between. In DNA, the CDR3 is TGCGCCAGCAGCGAGACATTTACTGGAAACACCATATATTTT. Its protein product is CASSETFTGNTIYF.

The genes are TRBV7-9 and TRBJ1-3; D is ambiguous. Trimming took 11 bases from V and 0 from J, leaving 11 bases between them. The CDR3 has 13 residues. Germline V gene sequence: CDR1 SEHNR, CDR2 FQNEAQ (reference sequence). CDR3 in amino acids: CALGRTSGNTIYF. CDR3 sequence (DNA): TGTGCCTTGGGGAGGACCTCTGGAAACACCATATATTTT.